The source of this TCR beta chain is a study of T-cell memory formation after mild COVID-19 (dated by TCRdb to the early 2020s). Regarding the research as a whole: TCR sequence clusters from the two donors were largely donor specific. The cohort was made up of two young adult volunteers, one female and one male, who were previously healthy. Longitudinal TCRalpha and TCRbeta repertoire sequencing tracked T-cell clones expanding and contracting after mild COVID-19 in a couple of donors. Study-wide conclusions, independent of this receptor: Contracting CD4+ clones were found mainly in CM and EM memory subsets, while CD8+ clones were enriched in EMRA. Some responding clones were found in pre-infection memory, which suggests that pre-existing cross-reactive memory T cells took part in the SARS-CoV-2 response. Whether the second-wave clones peaking on day 37 were SARS-CoV-2 specific was not confirmed. The study covered only two mild cases, and larger cohorts including severe cases with pre-infection samples were considered necessary. Clones that contracted from day 15 to 85 showed balanced CD4/CD8 phenotypes, whereas a second wave of clones that expanded from day 15 to 37 leaned towards CD4+.

PBMCs were isolated by Ficoll-Paque density gradient centrifugation. This clonotype was seen only a few times. Its antigen specificity is not known. Base qualities are not recorded, but no much larger clone differs from it by a single base. The sample was run on an Illumina NovaSeq 6000. TCRalpha and TCRbeta cDNA libraries were constructed by 5'RACE with constant-segment primers, with sample barcodes and unique molecular identifiers being introduced. Trizol reagent was used to extract RNA from every sample. The libraries were amplified in two PCR steps, and the second step added a second sample barcode and Illumina TruSeq adapters. Sequencing of libraries was performed on an Illumina NovaSeq with 2 x 150 bp paired-end reads. Processing in the source paper ran as follows. With migec v1.2.7, reads were demultiplexed and then collapsed into UMI-guided consensus sequences. Using mixcr v2.1.11, UMI consensuses were aligned to TRA and TRB V and J templates and then assembled into clonotypes. A clonotype was counted as expanded or contracted only if both edgeR and NoisET called the change significant, with noise models trained on biological replicates. For edgeR calls, the thresholds were a false discovery rate-adjusted p below 0.01 and a log2 fold-change of 1. As an exploratory analysis of dynamics, PCA with hierarchical clustering was applied to max-normalized trajectories of the 1000 most abundant clonotypes. Separately sequenced CD4+ and CD8+ repertoires were used to assign a CD4 or CD8 phenotype to each responding clone. TCRdb handled the public reads itself, with Q25 trimming in fastp and clone calling in MiXCR, and kept productive beta chains. Each CDR3 protein appears once, grouped with its most common genes and DNA. TCRdb assigned the V and J calls; the authors' analysis was not used. This sample holds 550,000 to 600,000 distinct CDR3 sequences; roughly 20% were observed only once. The top ten clonotypes cover around 7.7% of the sample.

From the germline V gene, CDR1 is MNHEY and CDR2 is SVGEGT. The CDR3 runs 14 residues from the cysteine to the phenylalanine. This entry keeps only the CDR3 DNA: 42 bases, framed from base 1. The germline V end is reduced by 8 bases and the J end by 2 bases; junction bases left unmatched: 3. Sequencing input: PBMCs or a T cell subset sorted from them (not recorded which). The rearranged segments are TRBV6-2 or TRBV6-3 and TRBJ2-3; 11 bases in the middle match TRBD1. The clonotype comes from an adult woman who had mild COVID-19 (a few samples of this study predate the infection). The sample titles of this study are shuffled in the database, so cell type and time point are left out; the donor was told from shared clones. The CDR3 protein sequence reads: CASGQGASTDTQYF. The sequenced DNA is TGTGCCAGCGGACAGGGGGCATCCACAGATACGCAGTATTTT.